Listed below are T cell receptor beta chains from one sample, sequenced in a study of OX40 agonist ivuxolimab in advanced cancers. Some clones are missing from TCRdb's copy, which holds only in-frame ones; the method was immunoSEQ multiplex PCR. The repertoire holds some 79,000 clones, just over 85% seen once, with 3.5% to 5% in the top ten. The sequencing here drew on CD4+ or CD8+ T cells sorted from blood, taken in a trial of the OX40 agonist ivuxolimab. These receptors all stem from an adult with an advanced solid tumor such as melanoma, head and neck, liver or kidney cancer. Both conserved end residues are part of each CDR3. Each record gives: clone size, D gene, J gene, V gene, CDR3 protein, CDR3 DNA. The D gene is left open where the match is weak. Clone size, where shown, is once, few, many, or a class for clones that have expanded.

once,NA,TRBJ2-5,TRBV10-3,CAIGTLGAIQTQYF,TGTGCCATCGGAACCCTTGGGGCGATCCAGACCCAGTACTTC
NA,NA,TRBJ2-3,TRBV5-1,CASSLRPSLTDTQYF,TGCGCCAGCAGCTTGCGGCCTAGCCTCACAGATACGCAGTATTTT
NA,TRBD1,TRBJ1-2,TRBV29-1,CSVGTQGSYGYTF,TGCAGCGTTGGGACACAGGGGAGCTATGGCTACACCTTC
NA,NA,TRBJ2-1,TRBV7-3,CASSPPGSYNEQFF,TGTGCCAGCAGCCCCCCGGGGTCCTACAATGAGCAGTTCTTC
once,NA,TRBJ2-5,TRBV5-1,CASSFSGVAEETQYF,TGCGCCAGCAGCTTCTCAGGGGTAGCGGAAGAGACCCAGTACTTC
NA,TRBD1,TRBJ2-5,TRBV23-1,CASSQCGQGKETQYF,TGCGCCAGCAGTCAATGCGGACAGGGGAAAGAGACCCAGTACTTC
NA,NA,TRBJ2-5,TRBV6-1,CASSELWGQETQYF,TGTGCCAGCAGTGAATTGTGGGGACAAGAGACCCAGTACTTC
NA,TRBD2,TRBJ2-1,TRBV19,CASSPGLAGLIEQFF,TGTGCCAGTAGTCCCGGACTAGCGGGATTAATTGAGCAGTTCTTC
NA,TRBD1,TRBJ2-7,TRBV30,CAWRSTGGGQYF,TGTGCCTGGAGGTCAACAGGGGGCGGACAGTACTTC
NA,NA,TRBJ2-1,TRBV5-1,CASSLTGGASYNEQFF,TGCGCCAGCAGCTTGACAGGGGGGGCCTCCTACAATGAGCAGTTCTTC
NA,NA,TRBJ2-1,TRBV6-5,CASRHTGEQFF,TGTGCCAGCAGGCACACTGGTGAGCAGTTCTTC
NA,TRBD1,TRBJ2-5,TRBV11-3,CASSLGGRQGARETQYF,TGTGCCAGCAGCTTAGGCGGGCGACAGGGGGCAAGGGAGACCCAGTACTTC